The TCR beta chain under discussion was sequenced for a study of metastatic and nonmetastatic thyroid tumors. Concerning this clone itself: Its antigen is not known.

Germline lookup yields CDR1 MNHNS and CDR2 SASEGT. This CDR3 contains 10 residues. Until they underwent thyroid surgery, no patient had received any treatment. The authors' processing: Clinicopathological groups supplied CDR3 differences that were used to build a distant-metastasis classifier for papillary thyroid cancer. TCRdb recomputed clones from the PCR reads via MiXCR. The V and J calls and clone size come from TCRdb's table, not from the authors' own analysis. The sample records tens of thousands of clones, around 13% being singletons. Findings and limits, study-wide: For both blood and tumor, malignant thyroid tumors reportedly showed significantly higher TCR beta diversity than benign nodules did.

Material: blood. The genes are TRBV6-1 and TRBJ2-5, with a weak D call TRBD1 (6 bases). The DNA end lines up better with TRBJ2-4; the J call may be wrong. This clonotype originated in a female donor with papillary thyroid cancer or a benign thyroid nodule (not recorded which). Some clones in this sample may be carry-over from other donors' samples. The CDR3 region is CAAKGDIQYF. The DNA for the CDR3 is TGTGCCGCTAAGGGGGACATTCAGTACTTC.